This TCR beta chain is from a study of CD8 T cells in ankylosing spondylitis. Each CDR3 protein is one row after TCRdb ran MiXCR on the 5' RACE reads. The sample lists 300,000 to 350,000 distinct CDR3 sequences, 14% to 15% occurring once. This CDR3 contains 14 residues. Germline loops: CDR1 MNHNS, CDR2 SASEGT. Trimming cost V 8 bases and J 9 bases, with 20 bases left between them. This clonotype was seen ten or more times. The chain uses TRBV6-1 and TRBJ1-5, with D possibly being TRBD1 (5 bases). The sample taken for sequencing was blood, either unsorted or a sorted T cell fraction (not recorded which). This receptor was taken from a male donor with ankylosing spondylitis or in good health (not recorded which). CDR3 nucleotide sequence: TGTGCCAGCTCCGAGGACACCCTAAAGGGGCCCCAGCATTTT. Amino acid sequence: CASSEDTLKGPQHF.